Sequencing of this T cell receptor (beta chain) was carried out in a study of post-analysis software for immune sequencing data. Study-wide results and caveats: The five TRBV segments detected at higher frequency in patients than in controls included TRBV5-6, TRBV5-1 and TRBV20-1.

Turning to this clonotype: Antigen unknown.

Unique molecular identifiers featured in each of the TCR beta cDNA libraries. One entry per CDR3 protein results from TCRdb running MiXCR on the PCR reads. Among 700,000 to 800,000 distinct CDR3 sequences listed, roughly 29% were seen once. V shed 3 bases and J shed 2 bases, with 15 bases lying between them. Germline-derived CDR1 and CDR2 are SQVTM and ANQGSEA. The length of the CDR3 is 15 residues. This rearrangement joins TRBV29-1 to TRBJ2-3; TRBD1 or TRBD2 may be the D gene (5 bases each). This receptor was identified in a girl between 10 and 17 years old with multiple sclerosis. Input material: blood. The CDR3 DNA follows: TGCAGCGTTGATCGGGACGCGGATAACACAGATACGCAGTATTTT. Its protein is CSVDRDADNTDTQYF.